Below, 3 T cell receptor beta chains from the same sample are listed, as sequenced in a study of read filtering for tumor transcriptome and immune sequencing. The library was built from roughly 400 ng RNA with molecular barcoded adaptors for alpha/delta and beta/gamma chains. TCRdb re-analysed the reads in MiXCR, keeping a single row per CDR3 protein. The sample comprises roughly 90,000 distinct CDR3 sequences, roughly a fifth of which are singletons, and over 9.5% rests with the top ten. Specimen: a population of CD138-negative cells sorted from bone marrow. The source is a donor aged 40 or over with multiple myeloma.

A note on this clonotype: A read error is possible here, since a much larger clone lies one base away. The CDR3 region has the DNA TGTGCCAGCTCATTGCCGGGACAGGGGAGAAACGGGCAGTACTTC. It codes for CASSLPGQGRNGQYF. The J gene is TRBJ2-7, the V gene TRBV18, with 10 bases identical to TRBD1. The germline gives CDR1 KGHSH, CDR2 LQKENI. V shed 5 bases and J 9 bases; nucleotides not matched to a gene: 13. This CDR3 contains 15 residues.

This clonotype was counted at least ten times. This chain connects TRBV7-9 to TRBJ2-1; TRBD2 aligns across 7 bases. With V trimmed by 0 bases and J by 5 bases, 7 bases remained unmatched. The CDR3 sequence is 16 residues long. Germline loops: CDR1 SEHNR, CDR2 FQNEAQ (reference sequence). CDR3 sequence reads: CASSLAGGDGNNEQFF. The CDR3 bases are TGTGCCAGCAGCTTAGCTGGGGGGGACGGTAACAATGAGCAGTTCTTC.

As regards this clonotype: A much larger clone differs by one base, so this may be a read error. The J gene is TRBJ2-2, the V gene TRBV2; D may match TRBD1 or TRBD2 (5 bases each). The CDR3 contains 15 residues. CDR1 and CDR2 from the germline V gene are SNHLY and FYNNEI. The CDR3 DNA reads as TGTGCCAGCAGTGGACAGACAATTGGTACCGGGGAGCCGTTTTTT. Protein sequence: CASSGQTIGTGEPFF.